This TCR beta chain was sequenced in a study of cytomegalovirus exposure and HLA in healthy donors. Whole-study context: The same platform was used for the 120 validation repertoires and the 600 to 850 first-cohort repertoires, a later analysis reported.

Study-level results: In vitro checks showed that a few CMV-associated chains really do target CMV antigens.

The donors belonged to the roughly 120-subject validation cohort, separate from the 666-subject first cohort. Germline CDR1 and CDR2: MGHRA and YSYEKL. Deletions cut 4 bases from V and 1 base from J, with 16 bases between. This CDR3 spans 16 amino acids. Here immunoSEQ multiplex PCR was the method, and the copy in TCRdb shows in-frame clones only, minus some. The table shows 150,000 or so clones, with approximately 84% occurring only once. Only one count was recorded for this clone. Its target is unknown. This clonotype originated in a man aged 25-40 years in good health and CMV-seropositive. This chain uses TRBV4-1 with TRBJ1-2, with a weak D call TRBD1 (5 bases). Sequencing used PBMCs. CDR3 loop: CASSPSWQGINYGYTF. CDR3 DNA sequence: TGCGCCAGCAGCCCCAGTTGGCAGGGAATTAACTATGGCTACACCTTC.